These 15 T cell receptor beta chains were sequenced from one sample in a study of T cell repertoires in cytomegalovirus infection. TCRdb re-analysed the reads in MiXCR, keeping a single row per CDR3 protein. The sample comprises around 200,000 distinct CDR3 sequences, roughly two fifths of which are singletons, and 55% to 60% rests with the top ten. These receptors have no identified antigens. Sequencing was performed on CD8+ T cells from cultured PBMCs, taken from culture after CMV antigen stimulation. These receptors all come from a human donor in good health (CMV status not recorded). Some clones in this sample may be carry-over from other donors' samples.

This clonotype appeared a few times. This sequence joins TRBV7-8 and TRBJ2-3, with TRBD2 matching over 14 bases. The germline gives CDR1 SGHVS, CDR2 FQNEAQ. V dropped 5 bases and J dropped 6; count of bases not matched to a gene: 10. CDR3 size: 17 residues. The CDR3 spells CASSGRLAGGFNDTQYF. Here the CDR3 DNA reads TGTGCCAGCAGCGGAAGACTAGCGGGAGGGTTCAATGATACGCAGTATTTT.

The sample holds a few counts of this clonotype. The rearrangement links TRBV6-1 to TRBJ1-6; 7 positions match TRBD1. Germline CDR1 and CDR2: MNHNS and SASEGT. The CDR3 consists of 18 residues. With V trimmed by 0 bases and J by 7 bases, 12 bases remained unmatched. The CDR3 here is CASSEALRGGAVNSPLHF. The CDR3 bases are TGTGCCAGCAGTGAAGCGCTTAGAGGGGGCGCAGTGAATTCACCCCTCCACTTT.

The gene calls are TRBV27 and TRBJ1-5; D call uncertain. CDR1 is MNHEY and CDR2 is SMNVEV in the germline V gene (reference sequence). Deletions cut 5 bases from V and 7 bases from J, with 15 bases between. The length of the CDR3 is 14 residues. The CDR3: CASSRVGGYQPQHF. The CDR3 nucleotides read TGTGCCAGCAGTAGGGTAGGAGGGTACCAGCCCCAGCATTTT.

The chain links TRBV6-6 to TRBJ1-1; no clear D. Trimming shortened V by 4 bases and J by 1 base, and 10 bases separated the two germline ends. The CDR3 consists of 14 residues. The germline V gene encodes CDR1 MNHNY and CDR2 SVGAGI (reference sequence). The CDR3 reads CASSFRDRNTEAFF. The CDR3, as DNA: TGTGCCAGCAGTTTCAGAGACCGGAACACTGAAGCTTTCTTT.

CDR3 DNA: TGTGCCAGCAGCTCTACCGGGACTAGCGGGGGGGCCGTTCGCGAGCAGTTCTTC. The encoded protein is CASSSTGTSGGAVREQFF. The V and J genes are TRBV7-9 and TRBJ2-1; 16 bases are shared with TRBD2. Losses at the gene ends were 4 bases for V and 10 bases for J; bases not matched to a gene: 13. This CDR3 comprises 18 residues. Germline CDR1 is SEHNR and CDR2 is FQNEAQ (reference sequence).

This clonotype showed up many times. This rearrangement joins TRBV20-1 to TRBJ2-7, with 7 bases identical to TRBD1. The CDR3 is 12 amino acids. The germline gives CDR1 DFQATT, CDR2 SNEGSKA (reference sequence). Trimming cost V 1 base and J 3 bases; bases outside gene matches: 0. CDR3 in amino acids: CSARGQGYEQYF. For the CDR3, the DNA is TGCAGTGCTAGAGGACAGGGCTACGAGCAGTACTTC.

This clonotype was picked up a small number of times. The genes are TRBV7-2 and TRBJ2-3; a possible D gene is TRBD1 (6 bases). V was clipped by 6 bases and J by 2 bases, with 15 bases between them. CDR1 SGHTA and CDR2 FQGNSA come from the germline V gene. CDR3 length: 15 residues. The CDR3 region is CASSPGVIDTDTQYF. CDR3 sequence (DNA): TGTGCCAGCAGTCCAGGGGTAATAGACACAGATACGCAGTATTTT.

This rearrangement joins TRBV11-3 to TRBJ2-2, with D perhaps TRBD1 (5 bases). The CDR3 contains 17 residues. The V end lost 4 bases, the J end lost 0 bases, and 15 bases lay between the germline ends. Germline lookup yields CDR1 SGHNT and CDR2 YENEEA. The CDR3: CASSSATELANTGELFF. In DNA, the CDR3 is TGTGCCAGCAGCTCAGCGACAGAGCTCGCGAACACCGGGGAGCTGTTTTTT.

This clonotype has just a few counts. The V gene is TRBV6-1, the J gene TRBJ2-2; D tentatively fits TRBD1 or TRBD2 (5 bases each). The CDR3 is 16 residues long. In germline, CDR1 is MNHNS, CDR2 SASEGT. V was clipped by 2 bases and J by 3 bases, with 13 bases between them. Written as DNA, the CDR3 is TGTGCCAGCAGTGAATTCCGAGGGGCCGACACCGGGGAGCTGTTTTTT. Protein sequence: CASSEFRGADTGELFF.

This clonotype has more than one count but fewer than ten. This rearrangement joins TRBV7-8 to TRBJ1-1; D is possibly TRBD1 (6 bases). Deletions cut 8 bases from V and 3 bases from J, with 16 bases between. The V gene's germline CDR1 is SGHVS and CDR2 FQNEAQ. CDR3 length: 14 residues. The CDR3 here is CASQQAGAYTEAFF. CDR3 in DNA: TGTGCCAGCCAACAGGCGGGGGCTTACACTGAAGCTTTCTTT.

V and J are TRBV7-8 and TRBJ2-1; D uncertain. Trimming cost V 1 base and J 11 bases, with 9 bases left between them. CDR1 is SGHVS and CDR2 is FQNEAQ in the germline V gene. CDR3 length: 12 residues. The CDR3 loop is CASSLDAAKQFF. Written as DNA, the CDR3 is TGTGCCAGCAGCTTAGACGCGGCCAAGCAGTTCTTC.

This clonotype was seen a few times. The chain combines TRBV27 with TRBJ2-1, with D possibly matching TRBD1 (5 bases). Trimming pared 5 bases from V and 4 bases from J, leaving 18 bases between. Germline V lookup: CDR1 MNHEY, CDR2 SMNVEV (reference sequence). The CDR3 consists of 16 residues. The CDR3 nucleotides read TGTGCCAGCAGTCTGTTTAGACAGCAAACATACAATGAGCAGTTCTTC. Its protein is CASSLFRQQTYNEQFF.

This chain joins TRBV10-3 and TRBJ1-2, with 9 bases lining up with TRBD1. V gave up 5 bases and J gave up 7 bases; unmatched junction bases: 8. CDR3 length: 14 amino acids. Germline loops: CDR1 ENHRY, CDR2 SYGVKD. This chain's CDR3 is CAISTTQGAAGYTF. CDR3 nucleotide sequence: TGTGCCATCAGTACCACACAGGGGGCGGCTGGCTACACCTTC.

The V call is TRBV5-1, the J call TRBJ2-1, with 11 nucleotides matching TRBD2. The CDR3 runs to 16 residues. Per the germline V gene, CDR1 is SGHRS and CDR2 is YFSETQ. The junction had 7 bases not matched to a gene; V was cut back by 3 bases and J by 5 bases. CDR3 sequence (DNA): TGCGCCAGCAGCTGGCTTCTAGCGGGAGGAGACAATGAGCAGTTCTTC. Its protein product is CASSWLLAGGDNEQFF. The entire variable domain, with the rest obtained from reference TRBV5-1 and TRBJ2-1, is as follows: KAGVTQTPRYLIKTRGQQVTLSCSPISGHRSVSWYQQTPGQGLQFLFEYFSETQRNKGNFPGRFSGRQFSNSRSEMNVSTLELGDSALYLCASSWLLAGGDNEQFFGPGTRLTVL.

This sequence joins TRBV2 and TRBJ2-7; D possibly matches TRBD1 or TRBD2 (5 bases each). From germline, CDR1 is SNHLY and CDR2 FYNNEI. The germline V and J ends were trimmed by 8 bases and 7 bases, with 9 bases remaining between them. This CDR3 has 10 amino acids. This CDR3 is CASDGGEQYF. The CDR3 coding sequence is TGTGCCAGCGATGGGGGAGAGCAGTACTTC. Filled out from reference TRBV2 and TRBJ2-7, the complete variable domain reads EPEVTQTPSHQVTQMGQEVILRCVPISNHLYFYWYRQILGQKVEFLVSFYNNEISEKSEIFDDQFSVERPDGSNFTLKIRSTKLEDSAMYFCASDGGEQYFGPGTRLTVT.